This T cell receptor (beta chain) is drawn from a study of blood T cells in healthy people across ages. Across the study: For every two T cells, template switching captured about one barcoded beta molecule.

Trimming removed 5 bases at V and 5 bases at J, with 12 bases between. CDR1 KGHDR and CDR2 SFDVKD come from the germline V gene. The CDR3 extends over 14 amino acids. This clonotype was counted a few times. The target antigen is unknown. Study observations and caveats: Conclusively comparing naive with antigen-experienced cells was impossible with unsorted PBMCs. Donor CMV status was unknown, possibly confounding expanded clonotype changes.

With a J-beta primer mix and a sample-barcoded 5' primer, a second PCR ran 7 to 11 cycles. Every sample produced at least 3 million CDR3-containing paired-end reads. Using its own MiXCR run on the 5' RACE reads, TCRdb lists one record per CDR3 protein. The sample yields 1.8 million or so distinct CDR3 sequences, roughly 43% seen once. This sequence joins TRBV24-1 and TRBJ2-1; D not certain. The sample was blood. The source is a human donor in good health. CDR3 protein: CATSVGEIHNEQFF. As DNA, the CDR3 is TGTGCCACCAGTGTCGGAGAAATCCACAATGAGCAGTTCTTC.